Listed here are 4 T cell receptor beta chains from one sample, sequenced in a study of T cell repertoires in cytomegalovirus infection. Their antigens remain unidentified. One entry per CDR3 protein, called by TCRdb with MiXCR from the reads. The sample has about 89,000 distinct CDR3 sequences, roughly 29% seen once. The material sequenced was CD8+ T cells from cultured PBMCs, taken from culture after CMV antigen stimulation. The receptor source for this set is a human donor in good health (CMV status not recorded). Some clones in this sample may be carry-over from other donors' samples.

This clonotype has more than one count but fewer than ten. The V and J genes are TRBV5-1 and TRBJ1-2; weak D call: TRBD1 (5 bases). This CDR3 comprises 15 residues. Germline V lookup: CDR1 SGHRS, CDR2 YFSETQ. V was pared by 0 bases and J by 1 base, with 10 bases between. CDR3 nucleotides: TGCGCCAGCAGCTTGGTTGACAGCATTAACTATGGCTACACCTTC. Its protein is CASSLVDSINYGYTF.

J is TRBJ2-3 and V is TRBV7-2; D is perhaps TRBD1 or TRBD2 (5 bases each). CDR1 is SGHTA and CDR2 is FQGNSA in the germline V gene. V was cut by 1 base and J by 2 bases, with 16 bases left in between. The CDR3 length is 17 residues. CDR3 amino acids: CASSLGLRGAYTDTQYF. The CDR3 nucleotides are TGTGCCAGCAGCTTAGGACTACGAGGGGCCTACACAGATACGCAGTATTTT.

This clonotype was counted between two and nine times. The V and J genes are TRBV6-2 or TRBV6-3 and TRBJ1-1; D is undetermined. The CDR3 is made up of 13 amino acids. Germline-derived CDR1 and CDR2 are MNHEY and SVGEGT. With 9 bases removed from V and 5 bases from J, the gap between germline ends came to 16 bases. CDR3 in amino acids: CASFIEMGTEAFF. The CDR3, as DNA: TGTGCCAGTTTCATAGAGATGGGAACTGAAGCTTTCTTT.

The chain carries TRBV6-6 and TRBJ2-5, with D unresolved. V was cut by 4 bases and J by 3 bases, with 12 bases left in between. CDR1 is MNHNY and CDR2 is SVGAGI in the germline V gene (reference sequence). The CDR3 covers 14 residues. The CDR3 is CASSSRTDKETQYF. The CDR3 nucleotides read TGTGCCAGCAGTTCTAGGACCGATAAAGAGACCCAGTACTTC.